A selection of T cell receptor beta chains follows, all from one sample in a study of OX40 agonist ivuxolimab in advanced cancers. Produced via immunoSEQ multiplex PCR; TCRdb's table is partial and in-frame only. The repertoire has roughly 73,000 clones, 88% of them found once; the top ten carry under 3%. The input for sequencing was CD4+ or CD8+ T cells sorted from blood, taken in a trial of the OX40 agonist ivuxolimab. The receptors originated from an adult with an advanced solid tumor such as melanoma, head and neck, liver or kidney cancer. CDR3s include the opening cysteine and the closing phenylalanine or tryptophan. The D gene is left open where the match is weak. Not all rows give a size; the values are once, few, many and, for expanded clones, a class.

J,size,V,length,D,DNA,CDR3
TRBJ2-1,-,TRBV28,13,-,TGTGCCAGCAGCCTTAGGGATCTCAATGAGCAGTTCTTC,CASSLRDLNEQFF
TRBJ2-7,-,TRBV11-1,17,TRBD1,TGTGCCAGCAGCTTAGCTATACAGGGGGCAATCCCCTACGAGCAGTACTTC,CASSLAIQGAIPYEQYF
TRBJ1-2,-,TRBV5-8,18,-,TGTGCCAGCAGCTTGTTTCTCGGGACGGGTACTAATAACTATGGCTACACCTTC,CASSLFLGTGTNNYGYTF
TRBJ2-7,-,TRBV20-1,11,-,TGCAGTGCTAGTGCCTCTAGAGAGCAGTACTTC,CSASASREQYF
TRBJ1-2,-,TRBV6-5,14,-,TGTGCCAGCAGTTCTACCGGGGAGGGGGATAGCTACACCTTC,CASSSTGEGDSYTF
TRBJ1-5,-,TRBV21-1,14,-,TGTGCCAGCAGGGACAGGGATAGCAATCAGCCCCAGCATTTT,CASRDRDSNQPQHF
TRBJ1-2,-,TRBV6-1,15,TRBD1,TGTGCCAGCAGTGAAGGAAAGTGGACAGGATCAGGCTACACCTTC,CASSEGKWTGSGYTF
TRBJ2-3,once,TRBV4-2,16,TRBD2,TGTGCCAGCAGCCAAGATAGCGGGGGGGCCACAGATACGCAGTATTTT,CASSQDSGGATDTQYF
TRBJ1-3,-,TRBV28,15,TRBD1,TGTGCCAGCAGCTCTACCGGGACAGCTGGAAACACCATATATTTT,CASSSTGTAGNTIYF
TRBJ1-2,-,TRBV7-9,16,-,TGTGCCAGCAGCTTAAGTAACGGGGGGCTTAACTATGGCTACACCTTC,CASSLSNGGLNYGYTF
TRBJ2-5,-,TRBV2,14,-,TGTGCCAGCACCCCGACAGTAGGGGAAGAGACCCAGTACTTC,CASTPTVGEETQYF
TRBJ2-7,-,TRBV29-1,12,-,TGCAGCGTTGGGGGGGGCAGCTACGAGCAGTACTTC,CSVGGGSYEQYF
TRBJ1-5,-,TRBV21-1,13,-,TGTGCCAGGGGACAGATGGGCGATCAGCCCCAGCATTTT,CARGQMGDQPQHF
TRBJ2-2,once,TRBV2,15,TRBD2,TGTGCCACCAAGACACTAGCGGGATCCACCGGGGAGCTGTTTTTT,CATKTLAGSTGELFF
TRBJ2-6,-,TRBV6-1,13,-,TGTGCCAGCAGGGGGACTGGGGCCAACGTCCTGACTTTC,CASRGTGANVLTF
TRBJ1-1,-,TRBV5-1,14,TRBD1,TGCGCCAGCAGCTTCGGGACAGCATACACTGAAGCTTTCTTT,CASSFGTAYTEAFF
TRBJ1-1,-,TRBV5-6,16,-,TGTGCCAGCAGCCTCTCAATGGGACGGATGAACACTGAAGCTTTCTTT,CASSLSMGRMNTEAFF
TRBJ2-7,-,TRBV10-3,13,TRBD1,TGTGCCATCAGTGTGCAGGGGGCGGACGAGCAGTACTTC,CAISVQGADEQYF
TRBJ2-3,-,TRBV11-2,16,TRBD2,TGTGCCAGCAGCCTAAGGACTAGCGGGGGGGCAGATACGCAGTATTTT,CASSLRTSGGADTQYF
TRBJ1-4,-,TRBV5-1,15,-,TGCGCCAGCCGAGCAGGCCATGCAACTAATGAAAAACTGTTTTTT,CASRAGHATNEKLFF
TRBJ1-2,-,TRBV15,13,-,TGTGCCACCAGCAGAGATGGGGTCTATGGCTACACCTTC,CATSRDGVYGYTF
TRBJ2-7,-,TRBV2,14,-,TGTGCCAGCAGTGAAGGTGGGGGCCGGGACGAGCAGTACTTC,CASSEGGGRDEQYF
TRBJ1-1,-,TRBV5-1,14,-,TGCGCCAGCAGCTTGGTGCCCAGGAATACTGAAGCTTTCTTT,CASSLVPRNTEAFF
TRBJ2-5,-,TRBV6-4,13,-,TGTGCCAGCAGTGTAGGGGCAGGGGAGACCCAGTACTTC,CASSVGAGETQYF
TRBJ1-3,-,TRBV7-2,15,-,TGTGCCAGCAGCCCACCCCGCCTCGGGTGGAACACCATATATTTT,CASSPPRLGWNTIYF
TRBJ1-2,-,TRBV7-2,12,-,TGTGCCAGCAGCGCTGTCTACTATGGCTACACCTTC,CASSAVYYGYTF
TRBJ1-4,-,TRBV18,14,-,TGTGCCAGCTCACGACAGGCAACTAATGAAAAACTGTTTTTT,CASSRQATNEKLFF
TRBJ2-6,-,TRBV7-2,16,-,TGTGCCAGCAGCTTACCAGGAGTCTCTGGGGCCAACGTCCTGACTTTC,CASSLPGVSGANVLTF
TRBJ1-1,-,TRBV30,14,-,TGTGCCTGGAGTGGGGGGAGGTTGGGCACTGAAGCTTTCTTT,CAWSGGRLGTEAFF
TRBJ2-5,-,TRBV6-1,13,TRBD1,TGTGCCAGCAGCGGACAGGGTGGGGAGACCCAGTACTTC,CASSGQGGETQYF
TRBJ2-3,-,TRBV30,14,-,TGTGCCTGGATTCCCCCCTGGGGCACAGATACGCAGTATTTT,CAWIPPWGTDTQYF